The T cell receptor (beta chain) described here comes from a study of T cell repertoires and HLA-DP antigens (dated by TCRdb to the late 2010s). For context, the study as a whole: An in vitro model of CD4+ T cell alloreactivity against allogeneic HLA-DP presented by transduced HeLa cells was used in the study. Of the three donors, two were male and one was female, with ages ranging from the 18-to-29 band to the 60-to-69 band. The two alloantigens modelled structurally similar versus dissimilar alloantigens, differing from self at one and nine to ten peptide-binding groove amino acids, respectively. An average DNA input of about 210 ng was used for sorted CD137+CD4+ samples, compared with roughly 1,300 ng for pre-culture CD4+ samples.

The immunoSEQ multiplex PCR, with forward primers for 54 TRBV segments and reverse primers for 13 TRBJ segments, was used to amplify TCRB CDR3 regions. Pre-culture CD4+ samples were sequenced at deep resolution, targeting roughly 190,000 T cell genomes. Sequencing of amplicons was performed on an Illumina HiSeq System, and 87 bp reads covering the CDR3 were generated. In the authors' own workflow: PCR and sequencing errors in the reads were corrected, and alignment to IMGT reference sequences was used to define CDR3 regions. Synthetic template pools were used to estimate counts of templates and unique rearrangements. Clonality was computed by subtracting Pielou's evenness from 1. Richness was estimated with the Daley-Smith estimator. Repertoire overlap was measured with Morisita's index. Clones present in cultured samples but not detected in the pre-culture repertoire of the same donor were defined as low-abundance clones. The clones in this table, taken by TCRdb from immuneACCESS, are in-frame only. Not every clone is retained; where verified, under half of the shortfall comes from an unresolved V gene, and the cause of the rest is unknown. D and trimming come from the DNA, and the V and J calls and clone size come from that table. The sample records about 110,000 clones, about 92% of which are singletons. The top ten hold about 0.25% of the sample.

Only one count was recorded for this clone. Its antigen target is currently unknown. Base qualities are not provided; no much larger clone lies one nucleotide away. After removal of 1 base from V and 3 bases from J, the junction retains 4 bases not matched to a gene. Spanning cysteine to phenylalanine, the CDR3 consists of 15 amino acids. This entry keeps only the CDR3 DNA: 45 bases, framed from base 1. CDR1 and CDR2, per the germline V gene, are SGHAT and FQNNGV. Magnetic bead negative selection was used to isolate untouched CD4+ T cells from Ficoll-separated PBMC, with purity averaging about 98%. Magnetic beads were used to isolate untouched CD4+ T cells from Ficoll-separated PBMC, giving approximately 98% purity with negligible CD8+ contamination. Peripheral blood mononuclear cells came from the buffy coats of three healthy blood donors. All three donors were CMV seronegative. Genomic DNA was extracted with the DNeasy Blood & Tissue Kit. For each subject, genomic DNA from sorted CD137+CD4+ cells and from pre-culture CD4+ baseline samples underwent TCRB sequencing.

Overall study results and their limits: Similar clonality (roughly 0.38) was observed for sorted CD137+ cells against both alloantigens, and this clonality was much higher than that observed in pre-culture samples (roughly 0.04). Naive and memory CD4+ repertoires were not analysed separately. The study was limited by having only three donors, by relying on a non-physiological HeLa antigen-presenting system, and by using total CD4+ responder cells. Average cumulative frequency of clones undetected before culture was roughly 34% against one allele and 50% to 55% against the other.

This clonotype was sampled from a young woman in good health and CMV-seronegative. Sequencing used CD4+ T cells from PBMCs. This chain is built from TRBV11-2 and TRBJ2-3; 7 junctional bases match TRBD2. Read as DNA, the sequence is TGTGCCAGCAGCTTAGGCGGGGGAGGGACAGATACGCAGTATTTT. This encodes CASSLGGGGTDTQYF.